The next 13 T cell receptor beta chains were all read from a single sample in a study of neurological immune-mediated disorders. TCRdb itself ran the 5' RACE reads through MiXCR, one entry per CDR3 protein. The top ten hold approximately 3% of the sample, which has some 60,000 distinct CDR3 sequences, 2% to 2.5% seen once. Sequencing used PBMCs. These TCRs come from a man aged 50-60 years with multiple sclerosis.

Points on this clonotype: A much larger clone differs from this one at a single base, so this may be a read error. This sequence joins TRBV6-2 or TRBV6-3 and TRBJ2-7; D is undetermined. The CDR3 has 12 amino acids. The germline V gene has CDR1 MNHEY and CDR2 SVGEGT. V lost 5 bases and J 2 bases, leaving 7 bases between the germline ends. The CDR3 DNA reads as TGTGCCAGCAGTGGGATAACCTACGAGCAGTACTTC. Protein sequence: CASSGITYEQYF.

This clonotype came up many times. J is TRBJ2-3 and V is TRBV12-3 or TRBV12-4; TRBD2 agrees at 7 bases. The CDR3 is made up of 15 amino acids. V lost 8 bases and J lost 4; bases outside the gene matches: 12. CDR3 bases: TGTGCCAGCCTGTTAGGGGCTAGCGGCGCAGATACGCAGTATTTT. It codes for CASLLGASGADTQYF.

This clonotype was recorded many times. V usage is TRBV5-1 and J usage is TRBJ1-6; 9 bases line up with TRBD1. The CDR3 contains 15 residues. Germline trimming cut 1 base from V and 9 bases from J; bases unmatched to any gene: 5. From germline, CDR1 is SGHRS and CDR2 YFSETQ. The CDR3 loop reads CASSLKGQGSSPLHF. The CDR3 DNA reads TGCGCCAGCAGCTTGAAGGGACAGGGCTCTTCACCCCTCCACTTT.

This clonotype has a count of ten or more. The rearrangement joins TRBV6-5 to TRBJ1-2; TRBD1 agrees at 12 bases. Per the germline V gene, CDR1 is MNHEY and CDR2 is SVGAGI. The CDR3 is 14 residues long. The V and J ends lost 6 bases and 6 bases, in that order; junction bases with no gene match: 5. DNA for the CDR3: TGTGCCAGCAGCCGGGGGACAGGGGGCGATGGCTACACCTTC. It specifies CASSRGTGGDGYTF.

The sample holds many counts of this clonotype. The J gene is TRBJ2-2, the V gene TRBV10-2; 8 bases are a match to TRBD2. CDR3 length: 17 residues. Germline assignment: CDR1 WSHSY and CDR2 SAAADI. The ends lost 2 bases at V and 3 bases at J; junction bases unmatched: 8. The CDR3 DNA sequence: TGCGCCAGCAGTGAGATCCAGCGGGGGACTTACACCGGGGAGCTGTTTTTT. The encoded protein is CASSEIQRGTYTGELFF.

This sequence joins TRBV6-2 or TRBV6-3 and TRBJ1-2, with D tentatively TRBD1 (6 bases). The CDR3 covers 15 residues. V dropped 4 bases and J dropped 6 bases, with 18 bases sitting between them. Germline CDR1 MNHEY, CDR2 SVGEGT. The CDR3 spells CASSSLQGPVDGYTF. Here the CDR3 DNA reads TGTGCCAGCAGTTCCCTACAGGGTCCGGTCGATGGCTACACCTTC.

Comment on this clonotype: Germline and junction disagree at one end, which may indicate a read error. The chain carries TRBV9 and TRBJ1-6, with TRBD1 as a possible D gene (5 bases). CDR1 is SGDLS, CDR2 YYNGEE, per germline. The CDR3 has 14 residues. The CDR3 loop reads CASSVAGADSTLNF. DNA for the CDR3: TGTGCCAGCAGCGTAGCTGGGGCAGATTCAACCCTCAACTTT.

This clonotype was detected ten times or more. The gene calls are TRBV20-1 and TRBJ1-5; no clear D gene. Trimming cost V 7 bases and J 9 bases, with 16 bases left between them. The CDR3 contains 12 residues. Germline V gives CDR1 DFQATT, CDR2 SNEGSKA (reference sequence). DNA for the CDR3: TGCAGTGTCGGGCACCCTCGGGGGCCCCAGCATTTT. It translates to CSVGHPRGPQHF.

This clonotype was recorded at least ten times. The J gene is TRBJ1-4, the V gene TRBV12-3 or TRBV12-4, with D perhaps matching TRBD1 (5 bases). The CDR3 extends over 15 amino acids. V gave up 4 bases and J gave up 8 bases, with 17 bases separating them. The CDR3 here is CASSSRVPAGEKLFF. The DNA of the CDR3 is TGTGCCAGCAGTTCCAGGGTACCAGCAGGGGAAAAACTGTTTTTT.

This clonotype was picked up many times. J is TRBJ2-2 and V is TRBV6-5, with a weak D call TRBD1 (5 bases). Germline lookup yields CDR1 MNHEY and CDR2 SVGAGI. V was trimmed by 4 bases and J by 1 base, leaving 10 bases between them. This CDR3 is 15 amino acids long. The CDR3 spells CASSWGRGNTGELFF. The CDR3 DNA reads as TGTGCCAGCAGTTGGGGAAGGGGGAACACCGGGGAGCTGTTTTTT.

This clonotype has ten or more counts. The rearrangement uses TRBV18 and TRBJ2-7; no clear D gene. The CDR3 runs 12 residues. V was cut by 4 bases and J by 2 bases, with 6 bases left in between. The germline V gene encodes CDR1 KGHSH and CDR2 LQKENI. This CDR3 reads CASSQGPYEQYF. CDR3 nucleotide sequence: TGTGCCAGCTCACAAGGGCCCTACGAGCAGTACTTC. The full variable domain, rest sourced from reference TRBV18 and TRBJ2-7, is NAGVMQNPRHLVRRRGQEARLRCSPMKGHSHVYWYRQLPEEGLKFMVYLQKENIIDESGMPKERFSAEFPKEGPSILRIQQVVRGDSAAYFCASSQGPYEQYFGPGTRLTVT.

This clonotype was recorded at least ten times. The gene calls are TRBV5-6 and TRBJ2-7; 7 bases align to TRBD1. CDR1 SGHDT and CDR2 YYEEEE come from the germline V gene. V gave up 4 bases and J gave up 6 bases; unmatched junction bases: 7. The CDR3 extends over 13 amino acids. CDR3 amino acids: CASSLTGTVEQYF. The DNA of the CDR3 is TGTGCCAGCAGCCTGACAGGGACCGTCGAGCAGTACTTC.

This clonotype has at least ten counts. V usage is TRBV25-1 and J usage is TRBJ1-5; no firm D call. This CDR3 is 15 amino acids long. Per the germline V gene, CDR1 is MGHDK and CDR2 is SYGVNS. V lost 5 bases, J lost 4 bases, and 15 bases lay in between. In nucleotides, the CDR3 is TGTGCCAGCAGTTTAGGTGGGAAGGGTAATCAGCCCCAGCATTTT. This encodes CASSLGGKGNQPQHF. Using reference TRBV25-1 and TRBJ1-5 for the parts outside the CDR3, the full variable domain is EADIYQTPRYLVIGTGKKITLECSQTMGHDKMYWYQQDPGMELHLIHYSYGVNSTEKGDLSSESTVSRIRTEHFPLTLESARPSHTSQYLCASSLGGKGNQPQHFGDGTRLSIL.